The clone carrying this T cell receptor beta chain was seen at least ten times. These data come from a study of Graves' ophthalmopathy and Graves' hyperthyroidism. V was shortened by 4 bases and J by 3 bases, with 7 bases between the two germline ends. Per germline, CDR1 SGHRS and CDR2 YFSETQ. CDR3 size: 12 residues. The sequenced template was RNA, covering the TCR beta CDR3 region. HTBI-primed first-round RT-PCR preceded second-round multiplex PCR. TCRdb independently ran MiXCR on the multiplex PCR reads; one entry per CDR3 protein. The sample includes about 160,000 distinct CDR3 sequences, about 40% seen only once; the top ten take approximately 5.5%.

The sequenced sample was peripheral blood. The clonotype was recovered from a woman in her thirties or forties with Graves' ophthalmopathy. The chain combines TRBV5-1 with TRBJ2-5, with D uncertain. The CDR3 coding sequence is TGCGCCAGCAGCCCCAGTGAAGAGACCCAGTACTTC. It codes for CASSPSEETQYF. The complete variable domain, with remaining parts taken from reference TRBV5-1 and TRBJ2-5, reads KAGVTQTPRYLIKTRGQQVTLSCSPISGHRSVSWYQQTPGQGLQFLFEYFSETQRNKGNFPGRFSGRQFSNSRSEMNVSTLELGDSALYLCASSPSEETQYFGPGTRLLVL.